This passage covers 27 T cell receptor beta chains from one sample sequenced in a study of response to subunit inactivated influenza vaccine. TCRdb re-derived calls from the RT-PCR reads in MiXCR, one entry per CDR3 protein. Of about 800,000 distinct CDR3 sequences listed, about 20% were seen once; the top ten hold 10%. The material was PBMCs from blood, obtained roughly 5 days after vaccination. Receptor source: a man aged 50 to 60 who received an inactivated influenza vaccine.

The chain couples TRBV9 to TRBJ1-1; no reliable D call. The CDR3 spans 19 residues. CDR1 SGDLS and CDR2 YYNGEE come from the germline V gene. Between the trimmed V and J ends, which lost 3 bases and 1 base, there was a span of 25 bases. CDR3 DNA: TGTGCCAGCAGCGCCGGCCGTGACCGCTTCAACAAATCGAACACTGAAGCTTTCTTT. The encoded protein is CASSAGRDRFNKSNTEAFF.

The chain has TRBV9 and TRBJ1-4; no reliable D call. Germline V gene lookup returns CDR1 SGDLS and CDR2 YYNGEE. The CDR3 is 14 residues long. Trimming shortened V by 4 bases and J by 5 bases, and 12 bases separated the two germline ends. As DNA, the CDR3 is TGTGCCAGCAGCAAAGTCGGCAAGAATGAAAAACTGTTTTTT. It encodes CASSKVGKNEKLFF.

CDR3 loop: CASSQRTGPNYGYTF. DNA of the CDR3: TGCGCCAGCAGCCAGAGGACAGGGCCTAACTATGGCTACACCTTC. This rearrangement joins TRBV4-1 to TRBJ1-2; 8 positions match TRBD1. CDR1 is MGHRA and CDR2 is YSYEKL in the germline V gene. CDR3 length: 15 residues. With V trimmed by 3 bases and J by 0 bases, 3 bases remained unmatched.

This clonotype appeared a few times. This chain joins TRBV13 and TRBJ2-7; TRBD2 matches 13 bases. The germline CDR1 and CDR2 sequences are PRHDT and FYEKMQ (reference sequence). The CDR3 has 16 amino acids. With 5 bases clipped from V and 5 bases from J, the junction kept 9 bases outside the gene matches. The CDR3 sequence is CASSRLGTSGTHEQYF. The CDR3 nucleotides are TGTGCCAGCAGCAGACTCGGGACTAGCGGGACCCACGAGCAGTACTTC.

The chain has TRBV6-1 and TRBJ1-1, with 9 bases identical to TRBD1. The CDR3 length is 16 residues. After removal of 7 bases from V and 2 bases from J, the junction contained 11 bases not matched to a gene. Germline loops: CDR1 MNHNS, CDR2 SASEGT. The DNA of the CDR3 is TGTGCCAGCACTATTGGGACAGGGAGAATAAACACTGAAGCTTTCTTT. Translated, it gives CASTIGTGRINTEAFF.

The rearrangement links TRBV7-2 to TRBJ2-2, with 9 bases matching TRBD1. From germline, CDR1 is SGHTA and CDR2 FQGNSA. Germline trimming cut 5 bases from V and 3 bases from J; bases unmatched to any gene: 7. This CDR3 spans 16 amino acids. In DNA, the CDR3 is TGTGCCAGCAGCAACAGGGGGCGCTGGGACACCGGGGAGCTGTTTTTT. The encoded protein is CASSNRGRWDTGELFF.

In its sample, this clonotype was seen a few times. The rearrangement joins TRBV5-6 to TRBJ2-1; no clear D gene. V lost 4 bases to trimming and J lost 5 bases, with 13 bases between them. CDR3 length: 14 amino acids. Germline assignment: CDR1 SGHDT and CDR2 YYEEEE. CDR3: CASSPDMKDNEQFF. The DNA for the CDR3 is TGTGCCAGCAGCCCCGATATGAAGGACAATGAGCAGTTCTTC.

The chain is built from TRBV7-9 and TRBJ1-4; D is ambiguous. With 8 bases removed from V and 5 bases from J, the gap between germline ends came to 18 bases. The CDR3 consists of 15 residues. Germline V gene sequence: CDR1 SEHNR, CDR2 FQNEAQ (reference sequence). The CDR3 DNA follows: TGTGCCAGCTCCATTAGTTGGGATTTAAATGAAAAACTGTTTTTT. It is translated as CASSISWDLNEKLFF.

V usage is TRBV12-3 or TRBV12-4 and J usage is TRBJ1-2; possibly TRBD1 for D (5 bases). The CDR3 contains 15 residues. The V and J ends lost 4 bases and 5 bases respectively, with 17 bases between them. CDR3 amino acids: CASSWWDPKGYGYTF. DNA for the CDR3: TGTGCCAGCAGTTGGTGGGACCCGAAGGGTTATGGCTACACCTTC.

This chain connects TRBV18 to TRBJ2-1; D unclear. Germline V gene lookup returns CDR1 KGHSH and CDR2 LQKENI. Trimming left V 3 bases short and J 8 bases short, with 14 bases between. The CDR3 has 14 amino acids. CDR3: CASSPQIDPDEQFF. In DNA form, the CDR3 reads TGTGCCAGCTCACCTCAAATAGACCCCGATGAGCAGTTCTTC.

The rearrangement uses TRBV5-1 and TRBJ1-1, with D possibly matching TRBD1 (5 bases). The CDR3 has 13 amino acids. Germline loops: CDR1 SGHRS, CDR2 YFSETQ. V was pared by 8 bases and J by 8 bases, with 19 bases between. Written as DNA, the CDR3 is TGCGCCAGTCGCCGGGACGCCTTGGGCGAAGCTTTCTTT. This codes for CASRRDALGEAFF.

The chain couples TRBV6-1 to TRBJ1-1, with TRBD1 matching 9 bases. The CDR3 length is 18 residues. The germline gives CDR1 MNHNS, CDR2 SASEGT. J was trimmed by 1 base and V by 6 bases; bases with no gene match: 15. For the CDR3, the DNA is TGTGCCAGCAGCCAGCGCTACAGGGGGCTGTTGGGGAACACTGAAGCTTTCTTT. It is translated as CASSQRYRGLLGNTEAFF.

This clonotype occurred a few times. The chain couples TRBV20-1 to TRBJ2-7; no reliable D call. Germline assignment: CDR1 DFQATT and CDR2 SNEGSKA (reference sequence). The CDR3 is 14 amino acids. Trimming took 3 bases from V and 2 from J, leaving 14 bases between them. CDR3 amino acids: CSASGVVHPYEQYF. DNA for the CDR3: TGCAGTGCTAGTGGTGTAGTACATCCCTACGAGCAGTACTTC.

This clonotype was detected a few times. This chain uses TRBV4-2 with TRBJ2-1, with 9 positions matching TRBD2. V gave up 2 bases and J gave up 2 bases; unmatched junction bases: 4. The CDR3 spans 16 residues. Per germline, CDR1 LGHNA and CDR2 YNFKEQ. The CDR3 nucleotides read TGTGCCAGCAGCCAATCCCGGACTAGCGCCTACAATGAGCAGTTCTTC. Residues: CASSQSRTSAYNEQFF.

This clonotype has more than one count but fewer than ten. The chain uses TRBV19 and TRBJ2-7, with 7 bases matching TRBD1. The CDR3 has 14 amino acids. Germline lookup yields CDR1 LNHDA and CDR2 SQIVND (reference sequence). Germline trimming cut 4 bases from V and 2 bases from J; bases unmatched to any gene: 5. CDR3 protein: CASSTGTVPYEQYF. DNA for the CDR3: TGTGCCAGTAGTACCGGGACAGTGCCCTACGAGCAGTACTTC.

A few counts support this clonotype. The V gene is TRBV20-1, the J gene TRBJ2-1, with D unclear. V was pared by 5 bases and J by 7 bases, with 15 bases between. The length of the CDR3 is 13 residues. CDR1 and CDR2 from the germline V gene are DFQATT and SNEGSKA (reference sequence). The CDR3: CSAERTEYNEQFF. The CDR3 DNA sequence: TGCAGTGCTGAGAGAACCGAGTATAATGAGCAGTTCTTC.

This clonotype turned up a few times. The genes are TRBV12-3 or TRBV12-4 and TRBJ1-4; D not resolved. Trimming took 6 bases from V and 7 from J, leaving 24 bases between them. The CDR3 is made up of 17 amino acids. The CDR3 DNA sequence: TGTGCCAGCAGCCTCAGTCGGGGTTTAGGGTCTTTTGAAAAACTGTTTTTT. This translates into CASSLSRGLGSFEKLFF.

This clonotype was counted a few times. This sequence joins TRBV5-1 and TRBJ2-1; D uncertain. The V gene lost 2 bases and the J gene lost 10 bases, with 10 bases spanning the gap. This CDR3 is 12 amino acids long. Germline loops: CDR1 SGHRS, CDR2 YFSETQ. The CDR3 protein is CASSFESVEQFF. The CDR3 nucleotides are TGCGCCAGCAGCTTTGAGTCCGTCGAGCAGTTCTTC.

This clonotype was detected a few times. The rearrangement links TRBV7-8 to TRBJ2-7; no definite D call. This CDR3 has 16 residues. Germline-derived CDR1 and CDR2 are SGHVS and FQNEAQ. Trimming removed 5 bases at V and 0 bases at J, with 17 bases between. CDR3 sequence (DNA): TGTGCCAGCAGCCTCAGGCGGCTAACCAGCTCCTACGAGCAGTACTTC. Translating it yields CASSLRRLTSSYEQYF. Based on the CDR3 plus reference TRBV7-8 and TRBJ2-7, the full variable domain is GAGVSQSPRYKVAKRGQDVALRCDPISGHVSLFWYQQALGQGPEFLTYFQNEAQLDKSGLPSDRFFAERPEGSVSTLKIQRTQQEDSAVYLCASSLRRLTSSYEQYFGPGTRLTVT.

This clonotype has more than one count but fewer than ten. This sequence joins TRBV27 and TRBJ2-2, with TRBD2 matching over 11 bases. The J segment lost 1 base and the V segment lost 1 base, leaving 11 bases of the junction unmatched. The CDR3 contains 20 residues. Germline CDR1 is MNHEY and CDR2 is SMNVEV (reference sequence). CDR3 loop: CASSLWVPFTSGGNTGELFF. The CDR3 DNA follows: TGTGCCAGCAGTTTATGGGTCCCCTTTACTAGCGGGGGGAACACCGGGGAGCTGTTTTTT.

The chain employs TRBV10-3 and TRBJ2-5; a possible D gene is TRBD1 (5 bases). CDR1 and CDR2 from the germline V gene are ENHRY and SYGVKD. Trimming pared 4 bases from V and 2 bases from J, leaving 11 bases between. The CDR3 length is 14 residues. The CDR3 bases are TGTGCCATCAGTGGTCACTCAGGGCAAGAGACCCAGTACTTC. Encoded protein: CAISGHSGQETQYF.

CDR3 loop: CASSRLSNEQFF. For the CDR3, the DNA is TGCGCCAGCAGCAGACTGTCCAATGAGCAGTTCTTC. The chain is built from TRBV5-1 and TRBJ2-1; D not certain. V was pared by 4 bases and J by 6 bases, with 8 bases between. CDR3 length equals 12 residues. Germline CDR1 and CDR2: SGHRS and YFSETQ.

The sample holds a few counts of this clonotype. The rearrangement joins TRBV5-4 to TRBJ2-2; 14 nucleotides line up with TRBD2. J was trimmed by 2 bases and V by 3 bases; bases with no gene match: 9. Germline V CDR1 and CDR2: SGHNT, YYREEE (reference sequence). CDR3 size: 19 residues. The CDR3 DNA is TGTGCCAGCAGCTCGCGACTAGCGGGGGGGACCCCAAACACCGGGGAGCTGTTTTTT. Translated, it gives CASSSRLAGGTPNTGELFF.

This clonotype was observed a few times. V is TRBV18 and J is TRBJ2-4, with 7 bases identical to TRBD1. V gave up 3 bases and J gave up 8 bases; unmatched junction bases: 7. The CDR3 covers 14 residues. From germline, CDR1 is KGHSH and CDR2 LQKENI. The CDR3 reads CASSPDRQGYIQYF. The CDR3 bases are TGTGCCAGCTCACCCGACAGACAGGGATACATTCAGTACTTC.

The chain employs TRBV6-1 and TRBJ2-4, with 7 positions matching TRBD1. The junction had 3 bases not matched to a gene; V was cut back by 2 bases and J by 8 bases. The CDR3 sequence is 13 residues long. In germline, CDR1 is MNHNS, CDR2 SASEGT. This CDR3 is CASSETGAHIQYF. The CDR3 coding sequence is TGTGCCAGCAGTGAAACAGGGGCACACATTCAGTACTTC.

This chain connects TRBV29-1 to TRBJ2-3; a weak D match, TRBD1 (6 bases). The CDR3 extends over 15 amino acids. Trimming removed 4 bases from V and 0 bases from J, with 14 bases in between. Germline-derived CDR1 and CDR2 are SQVTM and ANQGSEA. The CDR3 nucleotides are TGCAGCGTTGCGGTTACGGGACAAAGCACAGATACGCAGTATTTT. It specifies CSVAVTGQSTDTQYF.

Details on this clonotype: One end of the junction varies from germline; a read error may be responsible. This chain links TRBV27 with TRBJ2-7; D is unclear. The CDR3 is made up of 14 amino acids. CDR1 is MNHEY, CDR2 SMNVEV, per germline (reference sequence). CDR3 amino acids: CASSFPGSPSEQYF. The CDR3 DNA reads as TGTGCCAGCAGTTTCCCCGGCTCTCCCTCCGAGCAGTATTTC.